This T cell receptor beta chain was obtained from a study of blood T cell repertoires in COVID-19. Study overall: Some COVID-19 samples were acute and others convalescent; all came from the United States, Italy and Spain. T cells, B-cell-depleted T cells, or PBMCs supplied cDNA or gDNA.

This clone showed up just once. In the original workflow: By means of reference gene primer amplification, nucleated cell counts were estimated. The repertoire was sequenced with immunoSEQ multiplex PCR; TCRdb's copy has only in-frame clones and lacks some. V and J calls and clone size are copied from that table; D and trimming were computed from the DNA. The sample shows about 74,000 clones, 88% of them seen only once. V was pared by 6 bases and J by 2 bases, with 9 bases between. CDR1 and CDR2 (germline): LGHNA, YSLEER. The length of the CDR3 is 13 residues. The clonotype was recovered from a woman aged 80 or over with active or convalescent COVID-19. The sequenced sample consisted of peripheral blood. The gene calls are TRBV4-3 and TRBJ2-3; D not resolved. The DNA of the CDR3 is TGCGCCAGCAGTATATCTTTCACAGATACGCAGTATTTT. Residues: CASSISFTDTQYF.